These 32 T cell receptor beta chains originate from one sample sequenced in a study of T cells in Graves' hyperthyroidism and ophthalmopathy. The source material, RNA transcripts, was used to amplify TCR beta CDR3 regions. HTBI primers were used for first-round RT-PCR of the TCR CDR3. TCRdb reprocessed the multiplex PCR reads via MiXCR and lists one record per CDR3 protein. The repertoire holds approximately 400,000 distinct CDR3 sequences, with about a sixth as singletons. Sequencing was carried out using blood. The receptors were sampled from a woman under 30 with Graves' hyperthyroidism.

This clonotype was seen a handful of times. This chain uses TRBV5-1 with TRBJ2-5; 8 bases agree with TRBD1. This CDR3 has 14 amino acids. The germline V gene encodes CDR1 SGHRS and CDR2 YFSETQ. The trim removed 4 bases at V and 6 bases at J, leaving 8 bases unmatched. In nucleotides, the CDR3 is TGCGCCAGCAGCGGAGGACAGGGTACGAAGACCCAGTACTTC. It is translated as CASSGGQGTKTQYF.

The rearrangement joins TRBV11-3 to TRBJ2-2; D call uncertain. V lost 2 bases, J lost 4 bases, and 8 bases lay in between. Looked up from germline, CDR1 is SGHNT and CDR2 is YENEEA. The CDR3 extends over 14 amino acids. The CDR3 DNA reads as TGTGCCAGCAGCTTACGGCCTAGCACCGGGGAGCTGTTTTTT. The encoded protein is CASSLRPSTGELFF.

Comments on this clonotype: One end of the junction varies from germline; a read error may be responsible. The CDR3 region has the DNA TGTGCCAGCAGGTTAGTCTCCTCAGGGGACACTGAAGCTTTCTTT. It is translated as CASRLVSSGDTEAFF. J is TRBJ1-1 and V is TRBV7-9, with a tentative D call TRBD1 (6 bases). The CDR3 has 15 residues. The germline V gene encodes CDR1 SEHNR and CDR2 FQNEAQ (reference sequence).

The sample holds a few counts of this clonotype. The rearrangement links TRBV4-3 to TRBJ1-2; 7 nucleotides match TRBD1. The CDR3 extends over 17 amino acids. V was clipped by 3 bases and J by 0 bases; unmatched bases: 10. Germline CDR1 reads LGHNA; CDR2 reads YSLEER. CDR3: CASSHYGTVSSNYGYTF. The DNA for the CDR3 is TGCGCCAGCAGCCACTACGGGACAGTATCATCTAACTATGGCTACACCTTC.

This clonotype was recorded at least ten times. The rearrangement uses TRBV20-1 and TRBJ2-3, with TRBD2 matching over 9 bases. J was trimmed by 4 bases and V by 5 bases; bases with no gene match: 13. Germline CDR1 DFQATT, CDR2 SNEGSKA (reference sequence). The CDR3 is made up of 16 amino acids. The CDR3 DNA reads TGCAGTGCTCGTTGGGGGGTAGCGGGAGTGGCAGATACGCAGTATTTT. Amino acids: CSARWGVAGVADTQYF.

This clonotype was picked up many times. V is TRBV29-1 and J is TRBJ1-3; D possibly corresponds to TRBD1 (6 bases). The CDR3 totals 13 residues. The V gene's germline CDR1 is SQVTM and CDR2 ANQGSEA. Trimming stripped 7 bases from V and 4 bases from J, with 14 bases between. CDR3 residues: CSGGGSSGNTIYF. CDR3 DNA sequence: TGCAGCGGAGGGGGGTCTTCCGGAAACACCATATATTTT.

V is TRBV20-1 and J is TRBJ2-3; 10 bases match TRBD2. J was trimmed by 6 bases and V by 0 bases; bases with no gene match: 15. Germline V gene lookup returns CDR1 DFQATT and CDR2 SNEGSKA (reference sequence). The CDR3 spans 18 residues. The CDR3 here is CSARDSLLTLAGADTQYF. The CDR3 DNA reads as TGCAGTGCTAGAGACAGCCTTCTTACTCTAGCGGGGGCGGATACGCAGTATTTT.

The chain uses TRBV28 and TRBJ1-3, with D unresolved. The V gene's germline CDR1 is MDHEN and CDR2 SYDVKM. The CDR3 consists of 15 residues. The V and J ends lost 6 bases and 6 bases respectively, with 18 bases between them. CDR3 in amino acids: CASSHGGLRENTIYF. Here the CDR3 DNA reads TGTGCCAGCAGCCATGGCGGGCTGAGGGAAAACACCATATATTTT.

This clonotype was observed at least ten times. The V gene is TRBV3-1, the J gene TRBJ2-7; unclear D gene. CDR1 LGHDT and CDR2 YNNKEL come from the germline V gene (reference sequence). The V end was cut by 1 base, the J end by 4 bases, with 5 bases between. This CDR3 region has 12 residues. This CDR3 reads CASSQATYEQYF. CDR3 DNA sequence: TGTGCCAGCAGCCAAGCCACGTACGAGCAGTACTTC.

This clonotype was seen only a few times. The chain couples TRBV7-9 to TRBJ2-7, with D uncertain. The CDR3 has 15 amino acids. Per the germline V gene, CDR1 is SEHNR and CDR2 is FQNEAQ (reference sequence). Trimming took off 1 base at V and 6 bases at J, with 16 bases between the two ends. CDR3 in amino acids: CASSLVSWARREQYF. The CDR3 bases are TGTGCCAGCAGCTTAGTGTCCTGGGCCCGGCGCGAGCAGTACTTC.

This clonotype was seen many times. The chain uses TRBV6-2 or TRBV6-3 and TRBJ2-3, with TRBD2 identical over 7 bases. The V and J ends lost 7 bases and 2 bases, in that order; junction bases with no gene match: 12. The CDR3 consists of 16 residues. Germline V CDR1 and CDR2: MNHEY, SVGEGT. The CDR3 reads CASTPREAGITDTQYF. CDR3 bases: TGTGCCAGCACCCCGCGCGAAGCGGGAATCACAGATACGCAGTATTTT.

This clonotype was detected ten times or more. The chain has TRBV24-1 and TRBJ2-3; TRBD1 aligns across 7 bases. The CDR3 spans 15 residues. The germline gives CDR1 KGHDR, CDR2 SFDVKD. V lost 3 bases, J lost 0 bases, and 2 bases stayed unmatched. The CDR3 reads CATSDGQDSTDTQYF. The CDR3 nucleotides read TGTGCCACCAGTGATGGACAGGATAGCACAGATACGCAGTATTTT.

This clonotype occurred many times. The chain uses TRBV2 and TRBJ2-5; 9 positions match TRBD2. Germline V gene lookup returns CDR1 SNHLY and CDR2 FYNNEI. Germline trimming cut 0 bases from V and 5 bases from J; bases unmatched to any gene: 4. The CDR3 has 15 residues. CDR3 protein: CASSEALRGGETQYF. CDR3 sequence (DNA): TGTGCCAGCAGTGAAGCGCTGCGGGGGGGGGAGACCCAGTACTTC.

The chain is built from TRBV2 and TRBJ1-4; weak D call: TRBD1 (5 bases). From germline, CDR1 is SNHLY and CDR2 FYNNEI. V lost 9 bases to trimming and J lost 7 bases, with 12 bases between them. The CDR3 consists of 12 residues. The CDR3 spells CARQVIGEKLFF. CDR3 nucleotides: TGTGCCAGACAGGTTATTGGTGAAAAACTGTTTTTT.

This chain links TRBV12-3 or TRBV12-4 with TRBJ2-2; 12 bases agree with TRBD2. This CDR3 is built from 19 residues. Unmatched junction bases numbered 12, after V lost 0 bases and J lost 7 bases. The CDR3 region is CASSLAPRLAGEIGGELFF. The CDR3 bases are TGTGCCAGCAGTTTAGCGCCCCGACTAGCGGGGGAGATCGGCGGGGAGCTGTTTTTT.

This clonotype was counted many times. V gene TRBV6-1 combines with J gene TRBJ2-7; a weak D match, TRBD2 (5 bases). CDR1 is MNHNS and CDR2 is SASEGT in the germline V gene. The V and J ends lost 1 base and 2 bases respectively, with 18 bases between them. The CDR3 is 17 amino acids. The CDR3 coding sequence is TGTGCCAGCAGTGAAGTCTGGAGTCTTGGAGGTACCTACGAGCAGTACTTC. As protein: CASSEVWSLGGTYEQYF.

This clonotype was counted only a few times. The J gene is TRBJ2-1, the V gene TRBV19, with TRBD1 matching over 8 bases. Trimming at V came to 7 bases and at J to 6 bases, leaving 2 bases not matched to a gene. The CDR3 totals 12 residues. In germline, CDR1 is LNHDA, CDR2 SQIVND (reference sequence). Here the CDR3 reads CASKTGGNEQFF. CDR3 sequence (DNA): TGTGCCAGTAAAACAGGGGGCAATGAGCAGTTCTTC.

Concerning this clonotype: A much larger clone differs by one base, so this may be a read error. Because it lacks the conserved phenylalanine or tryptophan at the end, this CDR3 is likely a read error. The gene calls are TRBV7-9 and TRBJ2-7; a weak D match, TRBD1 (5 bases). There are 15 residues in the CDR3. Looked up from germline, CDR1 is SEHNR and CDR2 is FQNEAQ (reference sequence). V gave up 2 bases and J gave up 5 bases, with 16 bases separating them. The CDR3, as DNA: TGTGCCAGCAGCTTATCGGCGGACATCTTGAACGAGCAGTACCTC. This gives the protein CASSLSADILNEQYL.

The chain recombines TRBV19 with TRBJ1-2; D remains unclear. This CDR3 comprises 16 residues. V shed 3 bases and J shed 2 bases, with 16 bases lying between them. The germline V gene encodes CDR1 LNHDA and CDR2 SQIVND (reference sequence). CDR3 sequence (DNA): TGTGCCAGTAGTATCAACAGTTTAGCGGGGAACTATGGCTACACCTTC. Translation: CASSINSLAGNYGYTF.

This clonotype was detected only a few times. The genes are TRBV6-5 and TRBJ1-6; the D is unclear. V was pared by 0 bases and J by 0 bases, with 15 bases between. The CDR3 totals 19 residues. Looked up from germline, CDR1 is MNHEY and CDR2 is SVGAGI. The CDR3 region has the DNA TGTGCCAGCAGTTACTCGACGACGCCGGGGAGCTCCTATAATTCACCCCTCCACTTT. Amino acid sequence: CASSYSTTPGSSYNSPLHF.

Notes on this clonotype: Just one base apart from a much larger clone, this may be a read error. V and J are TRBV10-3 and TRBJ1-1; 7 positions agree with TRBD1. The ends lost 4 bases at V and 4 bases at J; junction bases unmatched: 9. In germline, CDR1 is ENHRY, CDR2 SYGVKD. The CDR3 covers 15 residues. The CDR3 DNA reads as TGTGCCATCAGTGGGACAACAGGGGTAAGCACTGAAGCTTTCTTT. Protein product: CAISGTTGVSTEAFF.

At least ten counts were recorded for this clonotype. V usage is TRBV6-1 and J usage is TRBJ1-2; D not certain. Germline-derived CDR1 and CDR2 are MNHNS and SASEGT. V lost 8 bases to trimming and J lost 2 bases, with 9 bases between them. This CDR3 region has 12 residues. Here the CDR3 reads CASRVENYGYTF. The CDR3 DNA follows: TGTGCCAGCCGGGTAGAGAACTATGGCTACACCTTC.

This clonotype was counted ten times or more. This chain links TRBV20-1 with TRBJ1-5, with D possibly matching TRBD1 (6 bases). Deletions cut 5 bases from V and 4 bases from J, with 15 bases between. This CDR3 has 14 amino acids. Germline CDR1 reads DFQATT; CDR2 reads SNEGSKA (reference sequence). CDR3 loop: CSAATGLVNQPQHF. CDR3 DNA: TGCAGTGCTGCGACAGGTCTCGTAAATCAGCCCCAGCATTTT.

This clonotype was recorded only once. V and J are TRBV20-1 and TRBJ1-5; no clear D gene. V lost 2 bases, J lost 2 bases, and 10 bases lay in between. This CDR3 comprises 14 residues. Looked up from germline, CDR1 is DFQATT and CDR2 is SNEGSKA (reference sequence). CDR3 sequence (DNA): TGCAGTGCTAGACCCGCAGCCGGCAATCAGCCCCAGCATTTT. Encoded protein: CSARPAAGNQPQHF.

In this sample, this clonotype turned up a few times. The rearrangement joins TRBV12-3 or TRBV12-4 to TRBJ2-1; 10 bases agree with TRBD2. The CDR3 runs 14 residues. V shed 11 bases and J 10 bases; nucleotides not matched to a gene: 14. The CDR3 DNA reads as TGTGCCTCCAAATTGGGAAGCGGGGGGGGGGAGCAGTTCTTC. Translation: CASKLGSGGGEQFF.

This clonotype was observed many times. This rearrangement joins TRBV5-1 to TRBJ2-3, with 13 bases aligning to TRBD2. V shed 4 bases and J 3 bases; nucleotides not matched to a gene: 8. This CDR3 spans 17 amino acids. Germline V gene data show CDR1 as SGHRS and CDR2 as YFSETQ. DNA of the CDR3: TGCGCCAGCAGCCCAAGACTAGCGGGAGGCGGGACAGATACGCAGTATTTT. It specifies CASSPRLAGGGTDTQYF. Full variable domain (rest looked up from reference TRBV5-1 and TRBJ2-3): KAGVTQTPRYLIKTRGQQVTLSCSPISGHRSVSWYQQTPGQGLQFLFEYFSETQRNKGNFPGRFSGRQFSNSRSEMNVSTLELGDSALYLCASSPRLAGGGTDTQYFGPGTRLTVL.

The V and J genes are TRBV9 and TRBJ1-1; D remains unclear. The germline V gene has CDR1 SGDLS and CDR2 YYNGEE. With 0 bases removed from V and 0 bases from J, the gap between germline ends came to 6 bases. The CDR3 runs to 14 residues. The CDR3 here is CASSVGELNTEAFF. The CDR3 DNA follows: TGTGCCAGCAGCGTAGGGGAGTTGAACACTGAAGCTTTCTTT.

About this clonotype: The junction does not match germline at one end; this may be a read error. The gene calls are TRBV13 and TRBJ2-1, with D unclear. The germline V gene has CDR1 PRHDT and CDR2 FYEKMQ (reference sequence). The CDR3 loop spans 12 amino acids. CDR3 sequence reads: CASSLVDNEQSF. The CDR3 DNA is TGTGCCAGCAGCTTAGTGGATAATGAGCAGTCCTTC.

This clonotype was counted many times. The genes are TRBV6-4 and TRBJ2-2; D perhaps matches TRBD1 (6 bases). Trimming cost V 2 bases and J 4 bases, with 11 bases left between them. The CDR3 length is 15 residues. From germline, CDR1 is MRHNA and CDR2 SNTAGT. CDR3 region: CASSDMGASTGELFF. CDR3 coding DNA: TGTGCCAGCAGTGACATGGGGGCAAGCACCGGGGAGCTGTTTTTT.

The CDR3 protein is CASSDRPGQRNTEAFF. CDR3 nucleotides: TGCGCCAGCAGTGACCGACCGGGACAGAGGAACACTGAAGCTTTCTTT. The genes are TRBV10-2 and TRBJ1-1; 7 nucleotides align to TRBD1. The germline V gene encodes CDR1 WSHSY and CDR2 SAAADI. The length of the CDR3 is 16 residues. V was clipped by 3 bases and J by 1 base; unmatched bases: 8.

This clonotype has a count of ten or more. This CDR3 reads CATRGRDSNTEAFF. The CDR3 nucleotides read TGTGCCACCCGAGGCAGGGATTCGAACACTGAAGCTTTCTTT. The chain couples TRBV24-1 to TRBJ1-1; a weak D match, TRBD1 (5 bases). CDR1 and CDR2 (germline): KGHDR, SFDVKD. The CDR3 extends over 14 amino acids. V shed 9 bases and J shed 1 base, with 14 bases lying between them.

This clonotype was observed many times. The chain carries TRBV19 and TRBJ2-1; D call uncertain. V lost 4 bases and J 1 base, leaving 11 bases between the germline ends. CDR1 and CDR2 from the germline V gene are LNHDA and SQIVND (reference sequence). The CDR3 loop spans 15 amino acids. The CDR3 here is CASSTTAASYNEQFF. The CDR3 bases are TGTGCCAGTAGTACCACCGCCGCGTCCTACAATGAGCAGTTCTTC.